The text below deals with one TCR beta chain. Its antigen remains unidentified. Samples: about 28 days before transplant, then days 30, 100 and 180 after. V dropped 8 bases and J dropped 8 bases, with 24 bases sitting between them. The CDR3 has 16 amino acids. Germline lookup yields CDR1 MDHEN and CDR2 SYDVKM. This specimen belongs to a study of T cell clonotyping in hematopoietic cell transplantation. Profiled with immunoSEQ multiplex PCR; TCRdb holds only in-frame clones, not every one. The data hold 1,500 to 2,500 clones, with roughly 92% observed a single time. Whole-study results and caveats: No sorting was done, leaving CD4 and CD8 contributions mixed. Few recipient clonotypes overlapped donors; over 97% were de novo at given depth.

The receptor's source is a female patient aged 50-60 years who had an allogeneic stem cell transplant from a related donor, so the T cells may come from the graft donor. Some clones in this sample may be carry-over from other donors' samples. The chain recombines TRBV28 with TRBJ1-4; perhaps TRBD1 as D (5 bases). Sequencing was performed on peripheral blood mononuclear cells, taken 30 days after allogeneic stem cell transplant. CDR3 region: CASLSDRDYSREKLFF. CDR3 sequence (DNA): TGTGCCAGCCTATCCGACAGAGATTACTCGAGAGAAAAACTGTTTTTT.